The sample holds a few counts of the clone carrying this T cell receptor (beta chain). The repertoire was sequenced with immunoSEQ multiplex PCR; TCRdb's copy has only in-frame clones and lacks some. The profile shows approximately 110,000 clones, around 89% of them singletons. Unmatched junction bases numbered 5, after V lost 4 bases and J lost 7 bases. Germline loops: CDR1 LGHDT, CDR2 YNNKEL (reference sequence). The CDR3 sequence is 15 residues long. The sample originates from a study of control samples from healthy donors and cancer patients. The clonotype originates from a woman between 45 and 60 years old in good health. The sample taken for sequencing was blood. The chain combines TRBV3-1 (or the pseudogene TRBV3-2) with TRBJ2-1; TRBD2 agrees at 12 bases. The DNA of the CDR3 is TGTGCCAGCAGCCGACTAGCGGGAGTTGGTAATGAGCAGTTCTTC. Translating it yields CASSRLAGVGNEQFF.